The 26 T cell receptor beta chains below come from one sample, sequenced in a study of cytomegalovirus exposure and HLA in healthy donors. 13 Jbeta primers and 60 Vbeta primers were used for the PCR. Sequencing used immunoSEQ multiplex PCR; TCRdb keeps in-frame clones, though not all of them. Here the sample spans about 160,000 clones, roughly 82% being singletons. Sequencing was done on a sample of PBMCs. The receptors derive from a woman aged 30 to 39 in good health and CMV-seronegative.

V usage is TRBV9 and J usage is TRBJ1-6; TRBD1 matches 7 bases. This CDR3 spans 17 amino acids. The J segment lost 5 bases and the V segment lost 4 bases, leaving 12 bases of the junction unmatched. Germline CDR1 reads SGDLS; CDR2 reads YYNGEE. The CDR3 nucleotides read TGTGCCAGCAGCCCAGACGGTCGGCAGGGGGATAATTCACCCCTCCACTTT. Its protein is CASSPDGRQGDNSPLHF.

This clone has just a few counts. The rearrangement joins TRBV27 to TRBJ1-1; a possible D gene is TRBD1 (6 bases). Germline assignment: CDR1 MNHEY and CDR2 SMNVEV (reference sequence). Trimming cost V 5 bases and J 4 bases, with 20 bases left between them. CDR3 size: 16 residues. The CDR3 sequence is CASSHFLDSLGTEAFF. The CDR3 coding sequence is TGTGCCAGCAGTCATTTCTTGGACAGTCTGGGCACTGAAGCTTTCTTT.

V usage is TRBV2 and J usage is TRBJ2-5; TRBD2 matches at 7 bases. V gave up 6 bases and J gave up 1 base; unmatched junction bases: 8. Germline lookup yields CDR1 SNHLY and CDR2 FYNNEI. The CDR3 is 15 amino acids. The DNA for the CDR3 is TGTGCCAGCAGCCGCTTGACTAGCTCCCAAGAGACCCAGTACTTC. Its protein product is CASSRLTSSQETQYF.

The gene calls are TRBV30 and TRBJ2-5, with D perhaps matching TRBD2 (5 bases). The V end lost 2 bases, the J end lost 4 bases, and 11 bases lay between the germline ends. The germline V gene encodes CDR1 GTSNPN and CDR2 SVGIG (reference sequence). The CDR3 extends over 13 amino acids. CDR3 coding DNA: TGTGCCTGGAGTTTCGGAGGTCGAGAGACCCAGTACTTC. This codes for CAWSFGGRETQYF. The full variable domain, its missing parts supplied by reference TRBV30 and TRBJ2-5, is SQTIHQWPATLVQPVGSPLSLECTVEGTSNPNLYWYRQAAGRGLQLLFYSVGIGQISSEVPQNLSASRPQDRQFILSSKKLLLSDSGFYLCAWSFGGRETQYFGPGTRLLVL.

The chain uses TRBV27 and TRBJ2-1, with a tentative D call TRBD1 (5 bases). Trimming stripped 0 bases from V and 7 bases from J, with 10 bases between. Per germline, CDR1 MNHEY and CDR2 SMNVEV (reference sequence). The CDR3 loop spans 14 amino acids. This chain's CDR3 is CASSLSPGWNEQFF. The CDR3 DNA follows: TGTGCCAGCAGTTTATCGCCAGGGTGGAATGAGCAGTTCTTC.

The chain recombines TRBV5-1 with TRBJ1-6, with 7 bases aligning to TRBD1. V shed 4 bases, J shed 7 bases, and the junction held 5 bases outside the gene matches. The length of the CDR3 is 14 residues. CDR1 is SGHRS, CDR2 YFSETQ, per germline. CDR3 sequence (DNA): TGCGCCAGCAGCATCCGGGACAGAAATTCACCCCTCCACTTT. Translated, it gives CASSIRDRNSPLHF.

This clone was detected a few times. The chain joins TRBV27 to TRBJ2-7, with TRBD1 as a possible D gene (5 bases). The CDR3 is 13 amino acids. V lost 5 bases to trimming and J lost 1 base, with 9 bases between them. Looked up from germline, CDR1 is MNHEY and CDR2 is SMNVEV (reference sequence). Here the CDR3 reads CASSIRQSYEQYF. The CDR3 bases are TGTGCCAGCAGTATACGACAGTCCTACGAGCAGTACTTC.

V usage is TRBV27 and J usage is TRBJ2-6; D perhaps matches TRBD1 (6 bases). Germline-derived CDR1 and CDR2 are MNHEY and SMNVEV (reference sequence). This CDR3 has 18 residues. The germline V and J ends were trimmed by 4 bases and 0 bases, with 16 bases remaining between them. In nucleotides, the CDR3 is TGTGCCAGCAGTTCGCTACAGGGATCGAGCTCTGGGGCCAACGTCCTGACTTTC. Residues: CASSSLQGSSSGANVLTF.

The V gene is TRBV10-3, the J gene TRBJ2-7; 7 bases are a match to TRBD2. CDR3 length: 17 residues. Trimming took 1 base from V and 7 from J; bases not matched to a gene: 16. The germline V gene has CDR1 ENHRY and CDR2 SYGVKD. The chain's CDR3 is CAISEYMSGGPWSEQYF. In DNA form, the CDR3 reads TGTGCCATCAGTGAGTATATGTCGGGGGGACCATGGAGTGAGCAGTACTTC.

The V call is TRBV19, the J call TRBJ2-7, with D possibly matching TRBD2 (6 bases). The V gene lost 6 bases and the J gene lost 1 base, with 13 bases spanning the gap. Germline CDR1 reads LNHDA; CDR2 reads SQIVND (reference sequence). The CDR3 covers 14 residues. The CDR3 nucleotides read TGTGCCAGTAGGAAGCAGGAGGGGTCCTACGAGCAGTACTTC. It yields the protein CASRKQEGSYEQYF.

DNA of the CDR3: TGTGCCAGCAGTGTATCCCACACCGGGGAGCTGTTTTTT. Translated, it gives CASSVSHTGELFF. The genes are TRBV6-1 and TRBJ2-2; D is unresolved. Germline assignment: CDR1 MNHNS and CDR2 SASEGT. The CDR3 runs 13 residues. Trimming left V 4 bases short and J 3 bases short, with 6 bases between.

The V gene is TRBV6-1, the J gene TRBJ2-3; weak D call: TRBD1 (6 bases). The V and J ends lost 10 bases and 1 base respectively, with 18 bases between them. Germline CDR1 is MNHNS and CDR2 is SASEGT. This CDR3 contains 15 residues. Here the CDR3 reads CATLLRDIGTDTQYF. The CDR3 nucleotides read TGTGCCACCCTTCTCCGGGACATTGGCACAGATACGCAGTATTTT.

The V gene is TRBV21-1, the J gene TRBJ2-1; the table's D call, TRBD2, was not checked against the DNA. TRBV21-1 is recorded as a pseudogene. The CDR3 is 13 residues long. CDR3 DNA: TGTGTCGGACTAGCGGGGGGGCTTGATGAGCAGTTCTTC. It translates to CVGLAGGLDEQFF.

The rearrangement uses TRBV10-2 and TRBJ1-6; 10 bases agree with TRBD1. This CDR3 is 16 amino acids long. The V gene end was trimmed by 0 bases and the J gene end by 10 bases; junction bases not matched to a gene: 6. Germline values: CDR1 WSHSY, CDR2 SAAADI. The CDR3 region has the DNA TGCGCCAGCAGTGAGTCCGGGACAGGGGTGCGATCACCCCTCCACTTT. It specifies CASSESGTGVRSPLHF.

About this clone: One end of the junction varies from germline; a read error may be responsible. As DNA, the CDR3 is TGTGCCAGCAGCCTAGCAAGGGGGACCGGGGAGCTGTTTTTT. Its protein is CASSLARGTGELFF. The chain couples TRBV7-7 to TRBJ2-2, with D possibly matching TRBD1 (6 bases). This CDR3 spans 14 amino acids. CDR1 SSHAT and CDR2 FNYEAQ come from the germline V gene (reference sequence).

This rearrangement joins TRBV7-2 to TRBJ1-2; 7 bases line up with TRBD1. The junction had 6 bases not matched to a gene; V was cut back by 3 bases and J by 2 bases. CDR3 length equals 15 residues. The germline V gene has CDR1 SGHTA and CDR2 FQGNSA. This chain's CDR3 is CASSFSGDRNYGYTF. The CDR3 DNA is TGTGCCAGCAGCTTCTCTGGGGACAGAAACTATGGCTACACCTTC. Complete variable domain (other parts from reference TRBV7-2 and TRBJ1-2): GAGVSQSPSNKVTEKGKDVELRCDPISGHTALYWYRQSLGQGLEFLIYFQGNSAPDKSGLPSDRFSAERTGGSVSTLTIQRTQQEDSAVYLCASSFSGDRNYGYTFGSGTRLTVV.

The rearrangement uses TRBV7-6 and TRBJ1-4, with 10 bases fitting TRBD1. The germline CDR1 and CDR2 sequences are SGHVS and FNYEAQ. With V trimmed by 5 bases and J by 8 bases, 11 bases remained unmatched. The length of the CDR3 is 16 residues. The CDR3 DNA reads TGTGCCAGCAGCCTTGTGGGGGGACAGGGGAGAGAAAAACTGTTTTTT. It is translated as CASSLVGGQGREKLFF.

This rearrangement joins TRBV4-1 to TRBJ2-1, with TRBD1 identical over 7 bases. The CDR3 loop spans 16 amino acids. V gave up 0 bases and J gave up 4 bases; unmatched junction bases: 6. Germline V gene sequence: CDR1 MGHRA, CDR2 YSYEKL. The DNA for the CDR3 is TGCGCCAGCAGCCAAGAGACAGGGAGAAGGTACAATGAGCAGTTCTTC. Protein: CASSQETGRRYNEQFF.

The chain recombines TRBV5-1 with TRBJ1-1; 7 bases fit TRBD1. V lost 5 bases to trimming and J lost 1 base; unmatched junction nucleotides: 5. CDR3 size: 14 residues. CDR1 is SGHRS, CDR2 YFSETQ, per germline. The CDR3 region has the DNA TGCGCCAGCAGGCGGACAGGAACGAACACTGAAGCTTTCTTT. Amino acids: CASRRTGTNTEAFF.

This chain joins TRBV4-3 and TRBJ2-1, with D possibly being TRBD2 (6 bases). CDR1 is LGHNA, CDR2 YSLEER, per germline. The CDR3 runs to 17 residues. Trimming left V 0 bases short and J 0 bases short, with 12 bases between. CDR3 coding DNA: TGCGCCAGCAGCCAAGAAAAAGCGGGTTTCTCCTACAATGAGCAGTTCTTC. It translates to CASSQEKAGFSYNEQFF.

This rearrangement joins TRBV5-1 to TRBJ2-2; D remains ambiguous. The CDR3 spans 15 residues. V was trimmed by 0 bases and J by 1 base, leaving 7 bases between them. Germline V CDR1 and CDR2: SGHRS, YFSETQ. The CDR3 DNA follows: TGCGCCAGCAGCTTGGGTCAGGAGAACACCGGGGAGCTGTTTTTT. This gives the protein CASSLGQENTGELFF.

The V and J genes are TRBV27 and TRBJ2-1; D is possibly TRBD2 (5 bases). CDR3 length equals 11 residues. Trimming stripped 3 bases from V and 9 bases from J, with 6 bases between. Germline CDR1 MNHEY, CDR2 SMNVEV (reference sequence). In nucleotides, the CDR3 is TGTGCCAGCAGTTTGGGGAGTGAGCAGTTCTTC. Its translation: CASSLGSEQFF.

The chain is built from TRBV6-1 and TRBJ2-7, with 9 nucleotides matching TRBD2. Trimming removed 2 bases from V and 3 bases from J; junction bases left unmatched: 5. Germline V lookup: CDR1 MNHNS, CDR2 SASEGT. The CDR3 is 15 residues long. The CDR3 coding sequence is TGTGCCAGCAGTGAATACGGGACTAGCAGCTACGAGCAGTACTTC. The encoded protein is CASSEYGTSSYEQYF.

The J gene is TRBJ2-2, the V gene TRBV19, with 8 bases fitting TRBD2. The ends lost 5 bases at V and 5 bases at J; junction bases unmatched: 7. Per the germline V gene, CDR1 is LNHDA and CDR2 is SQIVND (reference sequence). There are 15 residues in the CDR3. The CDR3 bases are TGTGCCAGTAGTCGGGCGGGGGGCATTACCGGGGAGCTGTTTTTT. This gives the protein CASSRAGGITGELFF.

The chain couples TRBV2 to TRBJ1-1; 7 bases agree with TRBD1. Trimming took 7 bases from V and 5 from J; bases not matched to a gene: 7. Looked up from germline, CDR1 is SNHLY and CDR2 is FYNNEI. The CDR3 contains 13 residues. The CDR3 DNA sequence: TGTGCCAGCAAAAGACAGGGTTATACTGAAGCTTTCTTT. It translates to CASKRQGYTEAFF.

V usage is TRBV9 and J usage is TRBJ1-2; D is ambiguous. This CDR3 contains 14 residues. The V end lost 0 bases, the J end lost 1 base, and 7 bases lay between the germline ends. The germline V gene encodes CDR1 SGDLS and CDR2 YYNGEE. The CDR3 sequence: CASSVAAGNYGYTF. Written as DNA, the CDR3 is TGTGCCAGCAGCGTAGCAGCGGGTAACTATGGCTACACCTTC. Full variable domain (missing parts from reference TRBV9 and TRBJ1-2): DSGVTQTPKHLITATGQRVTLRCSPRSGDLSVYWYQQSLDQGLQFLIQYYNGEERAKGNILERFSAQQFPDLHSELNLSSLELGDSALYFCASSVAAGNYGYTFGSGTRLTVV.